Here is one T cell receptor beta chain with its context. As yet, its antigen is unknown. The authors ran a second PCR of roughly 6 to 11 cycles using a sample-barcoded 5' primer and a J-beta primer mix. TCRdb used MiXCR to reprocess the 5' RACE reads, holding one entry per CDR3 protein. The profile shows about 2 million distinct CDR3 sequences, about 50% of them singletons. This entry is derived from a study of blood T cells in healthy people across ages. Study-level points and caveats: The study found more naive CD4+ cells and higher diversity in long-lived than aged donors.

Germline CDR1 is MNHEY and CDR2 is SVGEGT. V lost 8 bases and J 5 bases, leaving 18 bases between the germline ends. This CDR3 has 14 residues. The sample taken for sequencing was blood. The clonotype comes from a middle-aged woman in good health. V usage is TRBV6-2 or TRBV6-3 and J usage is TRBJ1-1; D might be TRBD1 (5 bases). CDR3: CASRSDTLGTEAFF. CDR3 DNA: TGTGCCAGCCGATCGGACACCTTGGGGACTGAAGCTTTCTTT.